These T cell receptor beta chains were read from a single sample in a study of cytotoxic CD8 clonotypes in ibrutinib-treated CLL. TCRdb's table, derived via immunoSEQ multiplex PCR, lists solely in-frame clones and lacks some. The data contain 76,000 or so clones, roughly 85% of them seen just once; the ten biggest clones take up around 36%. The sample here was PBMCs, taken after 24 months of ibrutinib treatment. The receptors here all came from a human donor with chronic lymphocytic leukemia. The CDR3 runs from the conserved cysteine through the conserved F or W. A D gene is named only where the DNA matches it firmly. Some rows mark clone size as missing; the rest say once, few, many or name a class of expanded clone.

clone_size: .
j_call: TRBJ2-5
d_call: TRBD1
v_call: TRBV6-6
cdr3_aa: CASRRTGGIQETQYF
cdr3_nt: TGTGCCAGCAGGCGGACAGGGGGTATCCAAGAGACCCAGTACTTC

clone_size: .
j_call: TRBJ2-7
d_call: .
v_call: TRBV5-1
cdr3_aa: CASSEQGYEQYF
cdr3_nt: TGCGCCAGCAGCGAACAGGGCTACGAGCAGTACTTC

clone_size: .
j_call: TRBJ2-2
d_call: .
v_call: TRBV18
cdr3_aa: CASSPLEGTGELFF
cdr3_nt: TGTGCCAGCTCACCACTCGAGGGAACCGGGGAGCTGTTTTTT

clone_size: few
j_call: TRBJ1-3
d_call: .
v_call: TRBV10-3
cdr3_aa: CAISDQDSGNTIYF
cdr3_nt: TGTGCCATCAGTGATCAGGACTCTGGAAACACCATATATTTT

clone_size: .
j_call: TRBJ2-7
d_call: .
v_call: TRBV28
cdr3_aa: CASSLLGYEQYF
cdr3_nt: TGTGCCAGCAGTTTACTCGGCTACGAGCAGTACTTC

clone_size: .
j_call: TRBJ2-7
d_call: .
v_call: TRBV5-5
cdr3_aa: CASSFRSGGDEQYF
cdr3_nt: TGTGCCAGCAGCTTTCGCTCCGGAGGGGACGAGCAGTACTTC

clone_size: few
j_call: TRBJ2-1
d_call: .
v_call: TRBV6-5
cdr3_aa: CASSRSGNEQFF
cdr3_nt: TGTGCCAGCAGCCGATCGGGCAATGAGCAGTTCTTC

clone_size: .
j_call: TRBJ2-1
d_call: .
v_call: TRBV11-1
cdr3_aa: CASSVFQDNNEQFF
cdr3_nt: TGTGCCAGCAGCGTTTTTCAGGATAACAATGAGCAGTTCTTC

clone_size: .
j_call: TRBJ2-1
d_call: TRBD1
v_call: TRBV18
cdr3_aa: CASVTGGSNEQFF
cdr3_nt: TGTGCCAGTGTGACAGGGGGCTCGAATGAGCAGTTCTTC

clone_size: .
j_call: TRBJ2-1
d_call: .
v_call: TRBV19
cdr3_aa: CASSIPTGLTGDEQFF
cdr3_nt: TGTGCCAGTAGTATACCTACCGGCTTGACTGGCGATGAGCAGTTCTTC

clone_size: .
j_call: TRBJ1-1
d_call: .
v_call: TRBV7-2
cdr3_aa: CASSLGVGTEAFF
cdr3_nt: TGTGCCAGCAGCTTAGGAGTCGGCACTGAAGCTTTCTTT

clone_size: .
j_call: TRBJ2-1
d_call: TRBD2
v_call: TRBV19
cdr3_aa: CASTPYAGGLGEQFF
cdr3_nt: TGTGCCAGTACCCCATATGCGGGGGGTTTGGGTGAGCAGTTCTTC

clone_size: .
j_call: TRBJ1-1
d_call: .
v_call: TRBV30
cdr3_aa: CAWSVRGNTEAFF
cdr3_nt: TGTGCCTGGAGTGTAAGGGGGAACACTGAAGCTTTCTTT

clone_size: .
j_call: TRBJ1-4
d_call: .
v_call: TRBV18
cdr3_aa: CASSPPTATGELFF
cdr3_nt: TGTGCCAGCTCACCACCCACGGCCACCGGGGAACTGTTTTTT

clone_size: .
j_call: TRBJ1-3
d_call: TRBD1
v_call: TRBV7-2
cdr3_aa: CASSPGGLAGNTIYF
cdr3_nt: TGTGCCAGCAGCCCAGGGGGCTTAGCTGGAAACACCATATATTTT

clone_size: once
j_call: TRBJ1-1
d_call: .
v_call: TRBV5-1
cdr3_aa: CASRRDPGSTEAFF
cdr3_nt: TGCGCCAGCAGGAGGGATCCGGGCAGCACTGAAGCTTTCTTT

clone_size: .
j_call: TRBJ2-1
d_call: .
v_call: TRBV5-6
cdr3_aa: CASSNFRGEGSYNEQFF
cdr3_nt: TGTGCCAGCAGCAATTTCAGGGGGGAAGGCTCCTACAATGAGCAGTTCTTC

clone_size: .
j_call: TRBJ1-2
d_call: .
v_call: TRBV10-3
cdr3_aa: CAISDGQSWGYTF
cdr3_nt: TGTGCCATCAGTGATGGCCAGTCGTGGGGCTACACCTTC